The following is a TCR beta chain sequence with its context. Cohorts were based on clinical histories the participants reported. Using immunoSEQ multiplex PCR, the repertoire was profiled, and TCRdb retains in-frame clones only, with some absent. Among more than 150,000 clones listed, approximately 80% were seen once. These data are taken from a study of blood T cell repertoires in COVID-19. The CDR3 extends over 14 amino acids. The ends were cut back, 3 bases at V and 5 bases at J, with 13 bases in the middle. Germline lookup yields CDR1 SGHVS and CDR2 FNYEAQ. The TCR comes from a man aged 55-75 years who had been exposed to COVID-19. The sequenced sample was PBMCs or T cells enriched from blood (not recorded which). The V and J genes are TRBV7-6 and TRBJ2-5; D gene unclear. In DNA, the CDR3 is TGTGCCAGCAGCTTCTCGAGCTTCGGGGAGACCCAGTACTTC. Protein sequence: CASSFSSFGETQYF.